This paragraph covers one T cell receptor beta chain sequence. Its specificity is not known. This record comes from a study of cytomegalovirus exposure and HLA in healthy donors. It was with 60 Vbeta and 13 Jbeta primers that the PCR ran. Original handling: In a later analysis, the count reached 80 million or so unique TCR beta chains, with about 10 million shared. Method: immunoSEQ multiplex PCR; TCRdb's copy keeps in-frame clones and lacks some. V, J and clone size reflect that table, while D and trimming were determined from the DNA. The sample yields about 100,000 clones, about 68% seen once. Study-wide findings and caveats: TCR beta chains numbering 164 were designated cytomegalovirus-associated.

V was trimmed by 0 bases and J by 1 base, leaving 7 bases between them. CDR3 length: 14 amino acids. Germline V gene data show CDR1 as LNHNV and CDR2 as YYDKDF (reference sequence). The TCR sequence derives from a male donor in good health and CMV-seropositive. The sequenced sample was PBMCs. The V and J genes are TRBV15 and TRBJ2-7, with unresolved D. CDR3 DNA: TGTGCCACCAGCAGAGATGTCAATTCCTACGAGCAGTACTTC. Encoded protein: CATSRDVNSYEQYF.